Listed below are T cell receptor beta chains from one sample, sequenced in a study of control samples from healthy donors and cancer patients. The assay was immunoSEQ multiplex PCR, and TCRdb's table has in-frame clones only and misses some. In the table there are about 140,000 clones, 80% to 95% of which are singletons. The sequencing input was blood. The receptors come from a man between 25 and 39 years old in good health. The CDR3 runs from the conserved cysteine through the conserved F or W.

cdr3_aa	j_call	v_call
CASSEYGGRNSPLHF	TRBJ1-6	TRBV6-1
CASSRVSGGGTGELFF	TRBJ2-2	TRBV25-1
CSARTGGTGNTIYF	TRBJ1-3	TRBV29-1
CASISNTEAFF	TRBJ1-1	TRBV27
CASSKGPGYTF	TRBJ1-2	TRBV9
CASSLLGGTEAFF	TRBJ1-1	TRBV5-4
CASSSGPTIEWGYTF	TRBJ1-2	TRBV11-1
CASSEATGLSTDTQYF	TRBJ2-3	TRBV2
CASSYLREVGYTF	TRBJ1-2	TRBV12-3/TRBV12-4
CASSFLSRGREQYF	TRBJ2-7	TRBV27
CASSLFTDTQYF	TRBJ2-3	TRBV11-2
CASSPTGYYGYTF	TRBJ1-2	TRBV27
CASSSSYEQYF	TRBJ2-7	TRBV10-2
CASSLRGAPNYGYTF	TRBJ1-2	TRBV13
CASSLAGASNQPQHF	TRBJ1-5	TRBV27
CASSLGQGGSPLHF	TRBJ1-6	TRBV5-1
CASSPDRGYGYTF	TRBJ1-2	TRBV7-9
CASSQDRQNQPQHF	TRBJ1-5	TRBV4-1
CASSLDRGRTYEQYF	TRBJ2-7	TRBV5-1
CASSLFDGSNYGYTF	TRBJ1-2	TRBV5-1
CASSSGQREGPQHF	TRBJ1-5	TRBV28
CASSITSGGYEQYF	TRBJ2-7	TRBV19
CATSVGGYGYTF	TRBJ1-2	TRBV24-1
CASSSRGRSYNSPLHF	TRBJ1-6	TRBV7-3